The 21 T cell receptor beta chains below were found in one sample sequenced in a study of blood T cells in healthy people across ages. Primed by a sample-barcoded 5' primer and a J-beta primer mix, a second PCR proceeded for about 6 to 12 cycles. TCRdb processed the 5' RACE reads anew with MiXCR; each CDR3 protein has one entry. The sample holds approximately 1,700,000 distinct CDR3 sequences, roughly two fifths seen once. Sequenced sample: blood. The receptors were gathered from a human donor in good health.

The V and J genes are TRBV20-1 and TRBJ2-7; D assignment may be TRBD1 or TRBD2 (5 bases each). The CDR3 runs to 13 residues. The germline V gene has CDR1 DFQATT and CDR2 SNEGSKA (reference sequence). Deletions cut 0 bases from V and 6 bases from J, with 12 bases between. CDR3 DNA sequence: TGCAGTGCTAGAGACTCGGGGCTCGGCGAGCAGTACTTC. The encoded protein is CSARDSGLGEQYF.

A remark on this clonotype: The junction departs from the called germline gene at one end, perhaps through a read error. The chain employs TRBV12-3 or TRBV12-4 and TRBJ2-6; D perhaps matches TRBD1 (6 bases). This CDR3 is built from 15 residues. CDR3 loop: CASSLRGNGANVRTF. The DNA for the CDR3 is TGTGCCAGCAGTTTAAGGGGGAACGGGGCCAACGTCCGGACTTTC.

In its sample, this clonotype was seen a few times. V is TRBV7-2 and J is TRBJ2-3; D unresolved. The length of the CDR3 is 15 residues. Trimming shortened V by 6 bases and J by 6 bases, and 19 bases separated the two germline ends. Germline CDR1 reads SGHTA; CDR2 reads FQGNSA. The CDR3 DNA follows: TGTGCCAGCAGTTCCGACCTGTTCGGATACGATACGCAGTATTTT. This translates into CASSSDLFGYDTQYF.

This chain links TRBV10-3 with TRBJ2-1; 8 bases align to TRBD2. The CDR3 is 16 amino acids. V lost 2 bases, J lost 2 bases, and 5 bases stayed unmatched. Germline V gives CDR1 ENHRY, CDR2 SYGVKD. This chain's CDR3 is CAISERSGDTYNEQFF. CDR3 DNA sequence: TGTGCCATCAGTGAGCGTAGCGGGGACACCTACAATGAGCAGTTCTTC.

The gene calls are TRBV4-2 and TRBJ2-7; TRBD1 matches 8 bases. The germline gives CDR1 LGHNA, CDR2 YNFKEQ. J lost 6 bases, V lost 3 bases, and 7 bases had no gene match. The CDR3 spans 14 residues. The CDR3, as DNA: TGTGCCAGCAGCCAGACAGGGGAGGTTCGCGAGCAGTACTTC. This translates into CASSQTGEVREQYF.

This clonotype was observed a handful of times. This CDR3 is CSAVPGQGENEQFF. The CDR3 nucleotides are TGCAGCGCAGTTCCGGGACAGGGGGAGAATGAGCAGTTCTTC. This chain joins TRBV29-1 and TRBJ2-1, with 11 bases that match TRBD1. The CDR3 covers 14 residues. V trimming: 7 bases; J trimming: 7 bases; junction bases outside the gene matches: 9. Looked up from germline, CDR1 is SQVTM and CDR2 is ANQGSEA.

This chain connects TRBV29-1 to TRBJ1-1; no reliable D call. Trimming shortened V by 5 bases and J by 7 bases, and 8 bases separated the two germline ends. CDR3 size: 10 residues. Germline lookup yields CDR1 SQVTM and CDR2 ANQGSEA. CDR3 sequence reads: CSVKLGEAFF. DNA for the CDR3: TGCAGCGTTAAACTCGGTGAAGCTTTCTTT. Full variable domain (remainder filled in from reference TRBV29-1 and TRBJ1-1): SAVISQKPSRDICQRGTSLTIQCQVDSQVTMMFWYRQQPGQSLTLIATANQGSEATYESGFVIDKFPISRPNLTFSTLTVSNMSPEDSSIYLCSVKLGEAFFGQGTRLTVV.

V usage is TRBV7-9 and J usage is TRBJ2-5, with no clear D. The V end was cut by 6 bases, the J end by 3 bases, with 8 bases between. Per the germline V gene, CDR1 is SEHNR and CDR2 is FQNEAQ (reference sequence). The CDR3 covers 12 residues. This CDR3 reads CASRQTEETQYF. CDR3 nucleotides: TGTGCCAGCAGACAAACAGAAGAGACCCAGTACTTC.

The chain employs TRBV12-3 or TRBV12-4 and TRBJ2-3, with TRBD2 matching 12 bases. The V gene end was trimmed by 6 bases and the J gene end by 3 bases; junction bases not matched to a gene: 4. The CDR3 is 15 residues long. The CDR3 DNA reads TGTGCCAGCAGGAGGACTAGCGGGGTTACAGATACGCAGTATTTT. Translation gives CASRRTSGVTDTQYF.

In its sample, this clonotype was seen once. The V and J genes are TRBV7-2 and TRBJ2-7, with D unclear. Trimming removed 5 bases at V and 2 bases at J, with 13 bases between. From germline, CDR1 is SGHTA and CDR2 FQGNSA. CDR3 length equals 14 residues. The CDR3 here is CASSPRSIPYEQYF. The CDR3 DNA follows: TGTGCCAGCAGCCCCCGGTCGATCCCCTACGAGCAGTACTTC. Full variable domain (remainder filled in from reference TRBV7-2 and TRBJ2-7): GAGVSQSPSNKVTEKGKDVELRCDPISGHTALYWYRQSLGQGLEFLIYFQGNSAPDKSGLPSDRFSAERTGGSVSTLTIQRTQQEDSAVYLCASSPRSIPYEQYFGPGTRLTVT.

This clonotype was seen only a few times. This chain connects TRBV4-3 to TRBJ2-1; possibly TRBD2 for D (5 bases). The CDR3 is 18 residues long. The germline V and J ends were trimmed by 0 bases and 4 bases, with 19 bases remaining between them. Per the germline V gene, CDR1 is LGHNA and CDR2 is YSLEER. Here the CDR3 reads CASSQDLGVHILYNEQFF. The DNA for the CDR3 is TGCGCCAGCAGCCAAGACCTCGGGGTACACATTCTATACAATGAGCAGTTCTTC.

Only a few counts were recorded for this clonotype. The V and J genes are TRBV20-1 and TRBJ2-3; 7 nucleotides agree with TRBD2. Losses at the gene ends were 5 bases for V and 0 bases for J; bases not matched to a gene: 8. Germline loops: CDR1 DFQATT, CDR2 SNEGSKA (reference sequence). The CDR3 has 15 amino acids. CDR3 amino acids: CSAARDYGSTDTQYF. The CDR3 DNA reads TGCAGTGCTGCCCGGGACTATGGTAGCACAGATACGCAGTATTTT.

This clonotype was recorded many times. The CDR3 here is CSASNNYGYTF. In DNA form, the CDR3 reads TGCAGTGCTAGTAACAACTATGGCTACACCTTC. The chain recombines TRBV20-1 with TRBJ1-2; D remains ambiguous. CDR1 DFQATT and CDR2 SNEGSKA come from the germline V gene (reference sequence). V lost 3 bases and J 2 bases, leaving 4 bases between the germline ends. The CDR3 spans 11 residues.

This clonotype was detected only once. This chain joins TRBV3-1 and TRBJ2-1; D may be TRBD1 or TRBD2 (5 bases each). Germline CDR1 reads LGHDT; CDR2 reads YNNKEL (reference sequence). This CDR3 has 16 amino acids. Trimming removed 3 bases from V and 1 base from J, with 13 bases in between. CDR3 in DNA: TGTGCCAGCAGCCAGGGGGATGGGATGTCCTACAATGAGCAGTTCTTC. It is translated as CASSQGDGMSYNEQFF.

This clonotype was seen a handful of times. The V call is TRBV20-1, the J call TRBJ2-7; 9 bases map to TRBD2. Germline V CDR1 and CDR2: DFQATT, SNEGSKA (reference sequence). The CDR3 totals 14 residues. Trimming at V came to 5 bases and at J to 4 bases, leaving 9 bases not matched to a gene. The CDR3 is CSARGSGGIYEQYF. For the CDR3, the DNA is TGCAGTGCTCGAGGAAGCGGGGGGATATACGAGCAGTACTTC.

Here the CDR3 DNA reads TGCAGTGCTAGAGCCACAACAGGGACCGATGAGCAGTTCTTC. This encodes CSARATTGTDEQFF. The chain links TRBV20-1 to TRBJ2-1; a possible D gene is TRBD1 (6 bases). The CDR3 has 14 residues. From germline, CDR1 is DFQATT and CDR2 SNEGSKA (reference sequence). V lost 1 base to trimming and J lost 8 bases, with 15 bases between them.

There are a few counts of this clonotype. This chain uses TRBV4-1 with TRBJ2-1; D is possibly TRBD2 (6 bases). The ends were cut back, 4 bases at V and 8 bases at J, with 18 bases in the middle. The CDR3 is 15 residues long. In germline, CDR1 is MGHRA, CDR2 YSYEKL. The CDR3 spells CASSLTRARGYEQFF. CDR3 DNA: TGCGCCAGCAGCCTCACACGTGCGCGGGGATATGAGCAGTTCTTC.

CDR3 sequence: CASSYSTSPGQESSYNSPLHF. The CDR3 DNA is TGTGCCAGCAGTTACTCGACATCGCCGGGACAGGAGAGCTCCTATAATTCACCCCTCCACTTT. The chain couples TRBV6-2 or TRBV6-3 to TRBJ1-6; 8 bases line up with TRBD1. The length of the CDR3 is 21 residues. CDR1 and CDR2 (germline): MNHEY, SVGEGT. V shed 0 bases, J shed 0 bases, and the junction held 13 bases outside the gene matches.

The chain recombines TRBV20-1 with TRBJ2-2; the match to TRBD2 covers 11 bases. V gave up 2 bases and J gave up 1 base; unmatched junction bases: 3. The germline V gene has CDR1 DFQATT and CDR2 SNEGSKA (reference sequence). The CDR3 has 16 amino acids. CDR3 DNA sequence: TGCAGTGCTAGACAACTAGCGGGGGTGAACACCGGGGAGCTGTTTTTT. Protein product: CSARQLAGVNTGELFF.

The chain joins TRBV19 to TRBJ2-6; D not resolved. Germline CDR1 is LNHDA and CDR2 is SQIVND (reference sequence). The V end was cut by 9 bases, the J end by 0 bases, with 9 bases between. The length of the CDR3 is 14 residues. The CDR3 here is CASTIYSGANVLTF. DNA of the CDR3: TGTGCCAGCACTATATACTCTGGGGCCAACGTCCTGACTTTC.

This clonotype has a single count. The rearrangement joins TRBV3-1 to TRBJ2-1, with D possibly called TRBD1 or TRBD2 (5 bases each). From germline, CDR1 is LGHDT and CDR2 YNNKEL (reference sequence). Trimming took off 5 bases at V and 2 bases at J, with 13 bases between the two ends. The CDR3 loop spans 15 amino acids. The CDR3 reads CASSYRDRPYNEQFF. The CDR3 nucleotides are TGTGCCAGCAGCTACCGGGACCGGCCCTACAATGAGCAGTTCTTC.